This T cell receptor beta chain was sequenced during a study of blood T cell repertoires in COVID-19. As for the study in general: T cells, B-cell-depleted T cells, or PBMCs provided the cDNA or gDNA that served as material.

The repertoire was sequenced with immunoSEQ multiplex PCR; TCRdb's copy has only in-frame clones and lacks some. The repertoire includes 30,000 or so clones, around 90% of them detected once, and approximately 0.55% sits in the top ten. The source is a woman aged 40 to 55 with active or convalescent COVID-19. Sequences were obtained from peripheral blood.

CDR3 protein: CASSFSENYGYTF. CDR3 nucleotide sequence: TGTGCCAGCAGCTTTTCAGAAAACTATGGCTACACCTTC. The rearrangement joins TRBV5-8 to TRBJ1-2; the D is unclear. The CDR3 has 13 amino acids. Germline V lookup: CDR1 SGHTS, CDR2 YDEGEE. Trimming took 2 bases from V and 2 from J, leaving 7 bases between them.